The T cell receptor beta chain described here comes from a study of blood T cells in healthy people across ages. This clonotype has just a few counts. Its antigen is unknown. It was with a sample-barcoded 5' primer and a J-beta primer mix that a second PCR of roughly 6 to 12 cycles was run. TCRdb reprocessed the 5' RACE reads with MiXCR, giving one entry per CDR3 protein. The sample holds about 1 million distinct CDR3 sequences, roughly 45% seen once. There are 14 residues in the CDR3. Germline CDR1 MNHNS, CDR2 SASEGT. Trimming shortened V by 8 bases and J by 4 bases, and 12 bases separated the two germline ends. Broader study findings: The authors considered diversity estimates from one million T cells to be underestimates. Per million T cells, TCR beta diversity dropped about linearly as age rose. Naive T cell percentage by flow cytometry tracked strongly with beta diversity.

Total RNA, at least 5 micrograms per sample, was extracted from PBMCs. This chain links TRBV6-1 with TRBJ2-6; D is undetermined. The clonotype comes from a woman aged 55-75 years in good health. The sample comprised blood. The chain's CDR3 is CASDKGWGANVLTF. CDR3 in DNA: TGTGCCAGCGATAAAGGGTGGGGGGCCAACGTCCTGACTTTC.